This T cell receptor (beta chain) came from a study of response to subunit inactivated influenza vaccine. General study findings and limits: The authors suggested that every seasonal influenza vaccination recruits few new T cells.

CDR3 length: 15 residues. Germline V gene data show CDR1 as LNHNV and CDR2 as YYDKDF (reference sequence). The J segment lost 6 bases and the V segment lost 5 bases, leaving 11 bases of the junction unmatched. In TCRdb, the RT-PCR reads were re-called with MiXCR into one record per CDR3 protein. The sample lists roughly 760,000 distinct CDR3 sequences; around 21% were seen once. This clonotype was counted only a few times. Its antigen is not known. The TCR was taken from a man aged 45-65 years who received an inactivated influenza vaccine. The rearrangement uses TRBV15 and TRBJ1-2; 8 bases map to TRBD1. The sequenced sample was PBMCs from blood, obtained about 5 days after vaccination. CDR3 DNA: TGTGCCACCAGCCCCCGTTTCGGACAGGGTAATGGCTACACCTTC. Translating gives CATSPRFGQGNGYTF. The full variable domain, in which reference TRBV15 and TRBJ1-2 provide the parts outside the CDR3, is DAMVIQNPRYQVTQFGKPVTLSCSQTLNHNVMYWYQQKSSQAPKLLFHYYDKDFNNEADTPDNFQSRRPNTSFCFLDIRSPGLGDTAMYLCATSPRFGQGNGYTFGSGTRLTVV.